A single sample gave rise to the 22 T cell receptor beta chains below, sequenced in a study of beta chain features in type 1 diabetes. Isolated RNA was reverse transcribed in full, so expressed TCRB transcripts were sequenced. Method: immunoSEQ multiplex PCR; TCRdb's copy keeps in-frame clones and lacks some. The top ten hold roughly 7% of the sample, which has 250,000 to 400,000 clones, 14% seen once. The specimen sequenced was central memory CD4+ T cells from blood. These receptors were obtained from a man aged 30 to 39 in good health.

The chain employs TRBV7-2 and TRBJ2-1; TRBD2 aligns across 11 bases. This CDR3 comprises 16 residues. Germline-derived CDR1 and CDR2 are SGHTA and FQGNSA. The V segment lost 8 bases and the J segment 5 bases; nucleotides outside the gene matches: 11. CDR3 amino acids: CASPSGLAGGHNEQFF. The CDR3, as DNA: TGTGCCAGCCCCAGCGGTCTAGCGGGGGGACACAATGAGCAGTTCTTC. Together with reference TRBV7-2 and TRBJ2-1, the CDR3 gives the full variable domain: GAGVSQSPSNKVTEKGKDVELRCDPISGHTALYWYRQSLGQGLEFLIYFQGNSAPDKSGLPSDRFSAERTGGSVSTLTIQRTQQEDSAVYLCASPSGLAGGHNEQFFGPGTRLTVL.

Many counts were recorded for this clone. The J gene is TRBJ2-7, the V gene TRBV27; no definite D call. The V end was cut by 7 bases, the J end by 4 bases, with 8 bases between. Looked up from germline, CDR1 is MNHEY and CDR2 is SMNVEV (reference sequence). The CDR3 is made up of 11 amino acids. As DNA, the CDR3 is TGTGCCAGCATCCCCCGTTACGAGCAGTACTTC. It specifies CASIPRYEQYF.

As concerns this clone: Possible read error: a much larger clone is one base away. The V gene is TRBV7-2, the J gene TRBJ2-2; D gene ambiguous. The germline gives CDR1 SGHTA, CDR2 FQGNSA. V lost 4 bases and J 4 bases, leaving 1 base between the germline ends. The CDR3 runs to 11 residues. The CDR3 DNA follows: TGTGCCAGCAGCTCCACCGGGGAGCTGTTTTTT. Amino acids: CASSSTGELFF. Complete variable domain (other parts from reference TRBV7-2 and TRBJ2-2): GAGVSQSPSNKVTEKGKDVELRCDPISGHTALYWYRQSLGQGLEFLIYFQGNSAPDKSGLPSDRFSAERTGGSVSTLTIQRTQQEDSAVYLCASSSTGELFFGEGSRLTVL.

This clone was seen ten or more times. The DNA of the CDR3 is TGTGCCAGCAGCGTGACAGGGGGCGAGCAGTACGTC. Translated, it gives CASSVTGGEQYV. The gene calls are TRBV6-1 and TRBJ2-7; TRBD1 matches at 9 bases. The germline gives CDR1 MNHNS, CDR2 SASEGT. The ends lost 6 bases at V and 6 bases at J; junction bases unmatched: 3. The CDR3 is 12 amino acids.

The chain couples TRBV18 to TRBJ2-3; D is ambiguous. CDR3 length equals 12 residues. V was shortened by 0 bases and J by 5 bases, with 3 bases between the two germline ends. Germline-derived CDR1 and CDR2 are KGHSH and LQKENI. The CDR3 is CASSPPKDTQYF. The CDR3 coding sequence is TGTGCCAGCTCACCACCGAAAGATACGCAGTATTTT.

The sample holds a few counts of this clone. The J gene is TRBJ1-5, the V gene TRBV19; 8 nucleotides line up with TRBD1. The ends lost 8 bases at V and 1 base at J; junction bases unmatched: 1. The germline V gene has CDR1 LNHDA and CDR2 SQIVND (reference sequence). There are 13 residues in the CDR3. The CDR3 sequence: CASGDRSNQPQHF. The CDR3 DNA follows: TGTGCCAGTGGGGACAGGAGCAATCAGCCCCAGCATTTT.

This clone was found many times. This sample includes further DNA sequences coding for the same CDR3. This rearrangement joins TRBV27 to TRBJ2-5, with a weak D call TRBD1 (5 bases). The V and J ends lost 6 bases and 7 bases respectively, with 12 bases between them. Germline V gene data show CDR1 as MNHEY and CDR2 as SMNVEV (reference sequence). The CDR3 contains 12 residues. The CDR3 nucleotides read TGTGCCAGCAGCTCACCTCAGGGGACCCAGTACTTC. Amino acid sequence: CASSSPQGTQYF.

This clone was seen ten or more times. J is TRBJ2-7 and V is TRBV7-4; D possibly corresponds to TRBD1 (6 bases). V was trimmed by 6 bases and J by 2 bases, leaving 14 bases between them. Germline CDR1 SGHVT, CDR2 SQSDAQ. This CDR3 spans 14 amino acids. CDR3 sequence (DNA): TGTGCCAGCAGTGCGACCAGGGGAACCTACGAGCAGTACGTC. This sequence encodes CASSATRGTYEQYV.

The table lists this clone with a few counts. The rearrangement joins TRBV7-3 to TRBJ2-3, with 7 positions matching TRBD1. V lost 0 bases, J lost 5 bases, and 11 bases stayed unmatched. The germline CDR1 and CDR2 sequences are SGHTA and FQGTGA. The CDR3 contains 17 residues. CDR3 amino acids: CASSLTGLKGAGDTQYF. CDR3 DNA: TGTGCCAGCAGCTTAACAGGATTGAAGGGGGCGGGAGATACGCAGTATTTT.

This clone was counted ten times or more. The chain employs TRBV19 and TRBJ1-1, with D uncertain. The germline V and J ends were trimmed by 7 bases and 1 base, with 16 bases remaining between them. The CDR3 consists of 15 residues. Germline V gene data show CDR1 as LNHDA and CDR2 as SQIVND (reference sequence). In DNA, the CDR3 is TGTGCCAGTACCCGAGTAGGGCAGAAGAACACTGAAGCTTTCTTT. Its protein is CASTRVGQKNTEAFF.

V is TRBV7-6 and J is TRBJ2-7; no firm D call. Germline loops: CDR1 SGHVS, CDR2 FNYEAQ. V dropped 9 bases and J dropped 6 bases, with 9 bases sitting between them. The CDR3 is made up of 10 amino acids. CDR3 sequence (DNA): TGTGCCAGGAGGTTGGGCGAGCAGTACGTC. Translation gives CARRLGEQYV.

The chain links TRBV7-2 to TRBJ2-7; 8 nucleotides agree with TRBD1. With 1 base clipped from V and 2 bases from J, the junction kept 1 base outside the gene matches. Germline CDR1 SGHTA, CDR2 FQGNSA. There are 14 residues in the CDR3. The CDR3 sequence is CASSLGTGTYEQYF. CDR3 coding DNA: TGTGCCAGCAGCTTAGGGACAGGGACCTACGAGCAGTACTTC.

V gene TRBV7-2 combines with J gene TRBJ2-5; maybe TRBD2 (6 bases). Germline V gene lookup returns CDR1 SGHTA and CDR2 FQGNSA. The ends were cut back, 5 bases at V and 5 bases at J, with 18 bases in the middle. This CDR3 region has 15 residues. CDR3: CASSTVRWAGETQYF. CDR3 nucleotides: TGTGCCAGCAGCACTGTTAGGTGGGCGGGGGAGACCCAGTACTTC.

The chain employs TRBV6-6 and TRBJ1-3; 8 positions match TRBD1. V lost 6 bases, J lost 2 bases, and 9 bases stayed unmatched. From germline, CDR1 is MNHNY and CDR2 SVGAGI (reference sequence). The CDR3 spans 16 residues. CDR3 amino acids: CASRNTGGGTGNTIYF. CDR3 in DNA: TGTGCCAGCAGAAACACAGGGGGAGGGACTGGAAACACCATATATTTT.

The gene calls are TRBV7-2 and TRBJ1-1, with TRBD1 matching 8 bases. Germline assignment: CDR1 SGHTA and CDR2 FQGNSA. The CDR3 runs to 15 residues. The junction had 6 bases not matched to a gene; V was cut back by 5 bases and J by 1 base. CDR3 residues: CASSPAGGPNTEAFF. For the CDR3, the DNA is TGTGCCAGCAGCCCAGCAGGGGGCCCGAACACTGAAGCTTTCTTT.

This clone showed up just a few times. The J gene is TRBJ1-3, the V gene TRBV7-2; 8 nucleotides line up with TRBD1. J was trimmed by 1 base and V by 1 base; bases with no gene match: 6. This CDR3 has 17 residues. The germline gives CDR1 SGHTA, CDR2 FQGNSA. In nucleotides, the CDR3 is TGTGCCAGCAGCTTAGATCGGCAGGGGGCGTCTGGAAACACCATATATTTT. It specifies CASSLDRQGASGNTIYF.

This chain joins TRBV19 and TRBJ1-5; 7 bases align to TRBD1. The CDR3 consists of 16 residues. Germline trimming cut 7 bases from V and 5 bases from J; bases unmatched to any gene: 14. Per the germline V gene, CDR1 is LNHDA and CDR2 is SQIVND (reference sequence). The CDR3: CASTLTRQGADQPQHF. Here the CDR3 DNA reads TGTGCCAGTACCCTAACAAGACAGGGAGCGGATCAGCCCCAGCATTTT.

This chain uses TRBV4-3 with TRBJ2-7; 11 bases fit TRBD1. The germline CDR1 and CDR2 sequences are LGHNA and YSLEER. V lost 2 bases to trimming and J lost 2 bases; unmatched junction nucleotides: 2. This CDR3 has 15 amino acids. The CDR3 protein is CASSQKGQGAYEQYF. The DNA of the CDR3 is TGCGCCAGCAGCCAAAAGGGACAGGGGGCCTACGAGCAGTACTTC.

This clone has a handful of counts. The J gene is TRBJ2-7, the V gene TRBV6-5; 9 bases are shared with TRBD1. Germline V gives CDR1 MNHEY, CDR2 SVGAGI. The CDR3 sequence is 13 residues long. With 6 bases clipped from V and 10 bases from J, the junction kept 10 bases outside the gene matches. CDR3 sequence reads: CASRDTNRGRQYV. CDR3 bases: TGTGCCAGCAGAGATACGAACAGGGGGCGTCAGTACGTC.

This clone was detected once. The chain carries TRBV10-1 and TRBJ2-7; D not resolved. Germline assignment: CDR1 WNHNN and CDR2 SYGVQD (reference sequence). CDR3 length: 14 residues. The DNA for the CDR3 is TGCGCCAGCAGTAAGTCCGGCGTTACCTACGAGCAGTACGTC. The encoded protein is CASSKSGVTYEQYV.

The chain combines TRBV9 with TRBJ2-1; tentatively, D is TRBD1 (6 bases). The V gene's germline CDR1 is SGDLS and CDR2 YYNGEE. V shed 4 bases and J shed 0 bases, with 17 bases lying between them. This CDR3 comprises 17 residues. The CDR3, as DNA: TGTGCCAGCAGCCCTCGAGTCAGGGGCGCCTCCTACAATGAGCAGTTCTTC. Translating gives CASSPRVRGASYNEQFF.

This clone occurred a few times. This chain uses TRBV19 with TRBJ2-2, with TRBD1 as a possible D gene (6 bases). This CDR3 region has 15 residues. Trimming took 5 bases from V and 1 from J, leaving 11 bases between them. Germline values: CDR1 LNHDA, CDR2 SQIVND (reference sequence). Written as DNA, the CDR3 is TGTGCCAGTAGTGCTACAGGGAAGAACACCGGGGAGCTGTTTTTT. The encoded protein is CASSATGKNTGELFF.